A single sample gave rise to the 21 T cell receptor beta chains below, sequenced in a study of T-cell reconstitution after alpha-beta-depleted transplantation in children. Preparing the TCRbeta library involved the use of unique molecular identifiers. TCRdb recomputed calls from the PCR reads with MiXCR, one row per CDR3 protein. The sample has about 98,000 distinct CDR3 sequences, more than 20% seen once. The material sequenced was PBMCs, taken before TCRalphabeta/CD19-depleted stem cell transplant. These receptors were taken from a boy under 10 years old with acute lymphoblastic leukemia, due to receive a stem cell transplant.

This clonotype was counted ten times or more. This sequence joins TRBV29-1 and TRBJ2-3; a possible D gene is TRBD2 (5 bases). Germline CDR1 reads SQVTM; CDR2 reads ANQGSEA. The CDR3 covers 9 residues. CDR3 residues: CVSGRGDYF. CDR3 sequence (DNA): TGCGTAAGCGGCCGAGGCGATTATTTT.

The rearrangement uses TRBV6-5 and TRBJ1-6; 7 bases match TRBD1. Unmatched junction bases numbered 1, after V lost 1 base and J lost 7 bases. CDR3 size: 14 residues. Germline V lookup: CDR1 MNHEY, CDR2 SVGAGI. The CDR3 sequence is CASSYLQGNSPLHF. CDR3 bases: TGTGCCAGCAGTTACTTACAGGGGAATTCACCCCTCCACTTT.

The chain has TRBV7-6 and TRBJ2-7, with 9 nucleotides matching TRBD1. This CDR3 contains 13 residues. J lost 6 bases, V lost 3 bases, and 3 bases had no gene match. The germline CDR1 and CDR2 sequences are SGHVS and FNYEAQ. CDR3 sequence reads: CASSFGTGSEQYF. In DNA, the CDR3 is TGTGCCAGCAGCTTTGGGACAGGGAGCGAGCAGTACTTC. The entire variable domain, with the rest obtained from reference TRBV7-6 and TRBJ2-7, is as follows: GAGVSQSPRYKVTKRGQDVALRCDPISGHVSLYWYRQALGQGPEFLTYFNYEAQQDKSGLPNDRFSAERPEGSISTLTIQRTEQRDSAMYRCASSFGTGSEQYFGPGTRLTVT.

CDR3 amino acids: CASSSTWGSGSEQYF. CDR3 sequence (DNA): TGCGCCAGCAGCTCAACTTGGGGTTCTGGGAGCGAGCAGTACTTC. The chain joins TRBV4-1 to TRBJ2-7; the D gene is possibly TRBD2 (5 bases). Germline CDR1 MGHRA, CDR2 YSYEKL. The CDR3 spans 15 residues. V was trimmed by 5 bases and J by 6 bases, leaving 20 bases between them.

V usage is TRBV11-2 and J usage is TRBJ2-2; perhaps TRBD2 as D (5 bases). Germline-derived CDR1 and CDR2 are SGHAT and FQNNGV. The V end lost 5 bases, the J end lost 3 bases, and 13 bases lay between the germline ends. This CDR3 is built from 15 residues. Here the CDR3 reads CASSRTYTDTGELFF. CDR3 bases: TGTGCCAGCAGCCGGACTTACACGGACACCGGGGAGCTGTTTTTT.

CDR3 in DNA: TGCGCCAGCAGCCAGGGGAGGGCCGGGGAGCTGTTTTTT. Its translation: CASSQGRAGELFF. The chain is built from TRBV4-1 and TRBJ2-2; TRBD2 agrees at 7 bases. Germline lookup yields CDR1 MGHRA and CDR2 YSYEKL. V lost 3 bases, J lost 6 bases, and 1 base stayed unmatched. This CDR3 is built from 13 residues.

The V call is TRBV15, the J call TRBJ1-5; 7 nucleotides agree with TRBD1. The ends lost 1 base at V and 6 bases at J; junction bases unmatched: 12. CDR3 length equals 17 residues. Looked up from germline, CDR1 is LNHNV and CDR2 is YYDKDF (reference sequence). The CDR3 sequence: CATSRGGGGSLSQPQHF. CDR3 nucleotides: TGTGCCACCAGCAGAGGTGGAGGGGGCTCCCTCAGTCAGCCCCAGCATTTT.

The chain employs TRBV11-2 and TRBJ2-2, with TRBD2 identical over 12 bases. The CDR3 covers 16 residues. V dropped 5 bases and J dropped 5; count of bases not matched to a gene: 6. Per the germline V gene, CDR1 is SGHAT and CDR2 is FQNNGV. The CDR3 nucleotides are TGTGCCAGCAGCCTCGGACTAGCGGGATTTACCGGGGAGCTGTTTTTT. Translated: CASSLGLAGFTGELFF.

At least ten counts were recorded for this clonotype. The chain is built from TRBV7-9 and TRBJ1-4; no clear D. From germline, CDR1 is SEHNR and CDR2 FQNEAQ (reference sequence). The CDR3 runs to 11 residues. Trimming left V 5 bases short and J 7 bases short, with 5 bases between. Here the CDR3 reads CASSDREKLFF. CDR3 bases: TGTGCCAGCAGCGACCGTGAAAAACTGTTTTTT.

The chain recombines TRBV2 with TRBJ2-1; D perhaps matches TRBD2 (6 bases). V lost 6 bases and J lost 4, with 13 bases in between. The CDR3 covers 14 residues. Germline values: CDR1 SNHLY, CDR2 FYNNEI. CDR3: CASSPRAGYNEQFF. In DNA, the CDR3 is TGTGCCAGCAGCCCTCGGGCGGGGTACAATGAGCAGTTCTTC.

This clonotype was counted a few times. The chain uses TRBV10-3 and TRBJ2-1, with TRBD2 identical over 7 bases. With 6 bases clipped from V and 3 bases from J, the junction kept 17 bases outside the gene matches. CDR1 and CDR2 (germline): ENHRY, SYGVKD. CDR3 length equals 18 residues. CDR3 sequence (DNA): TGTGCCATCAGCAGTGACGGGGGTGGGGGAGGGGTCTACAATGAGCAGTTCTTC. This encodes CAISSDGGGGGVYNEQFF.

This clonotype has more than one count but fewer than ten. The rearrangement uses TRBV5-1 and TRBJ2-2, with unresolved D. The V and J ends lost 4 bases and 7 bases respectively, with 11 bases between them. The CDR3 covers 13 residues. Germline CDR1 SGHRS, CDR2 YFSETQ. The CDR3 DNA sequence: TGCGCCAGCAGCCCGGTCTTAGGCGGGGAGCTGTTTTTT. Translated: CASSPVLGGELFF.

This clonotype occurred a few times. The gene calls are TRBV4-3 and TRBJ2-2; 8 bases fit TRBD2. Germline loops: CDR1 LGHNA, CDR2 YSLEER. V dropped 0 bases and J dropped 2; count of bases not matched to a gene: 5. CDR3 size: 17 residues. DNA for the CDR3: TGCGCCAGCAGCCAAGATTCCAGCGGGGGTAACACCGGGGAGCTGTTTTTT. This translates into CASSQDSSGGNTGELFF.

This sequence joins TRBV28 and TRBJ2-3, with 7 bases that match TRBD2. The germline CDR1 and CDR2 sequences are MDHEN and SYDVKM. The ends lost 2 bases at V and 2 bases at J; junction bases unmatched: 7. The CDR3 has 16 amino acids. The CDR3 region has the DNA TGTGCCAGCAGTTTAAACGTGGGGAGGGTCACAGATACGCAGTATTTT. Protein product: CASSLNVGRVTDTQYF.

The chain has TRBV6-1 and TRBJ2-7, with TRBD2 as a possible D gene (6 bases). This CDR3 spans 13 amino acids. V lost 9 bases and J 4 bases, leaving 16 bases between the germline ends. Germline V gene sequence: CDR1 MNHNS, CDR2 SASEGT. This CDR3 is CASRREDGYEQYF. DNA of the CDR3: TGTGCCAGTCGGAGGGAGGACGGGTACGAGCAGTACTTC.

This clonotype was counted a few times. The chain has TRBV9 and TRBJ2-1, with TRBD2 identical over 7 bases. CDR1 SGDLS and CDR2 YYNGEE come from the germline V gene. V lost 3 bases to trimming and J lost 9 bases; unmatched junction nucleotides: 9. This CDR3 has 14 residues. The CDR3 loop reads CASSGTSGTGEQFF. As DNA, the CDR3 is TGTGCCAGCAGCGGGACAAGCGGGACGGGTGAGCAGTTCTTC. Looking up the rest from reference TRBV9 and TRBJ2-1 gives the full variable domain: DSGVTQTPKHLITATGQRVTLRCSPRSGDLSVYWYQQSLDQGLQFLIQYYNGEERAKGNILERFSAQQFPDLHSELNLSSLELGDSALYFCASSGTSGTGEQFFGPGTRLTVL.

This clonotype was observed many times. The chain combines TRBV9 with TRBJ2-2; D unresolved. The V and J ends lost 0 bases and 4 bases respectively, with 10 bases between them. From germline, CDR1 is SGDLS and CDR2 YYNGEE. This CDR3 spans 15 amino acids. The CDR3 region has the DNA TGTGCCAGCAGCGTAGGGAAGGCTACCACCGGGGAGCTGTTTTTT. Translating gives CASSVGKATTGELFF.

On this clonotype: A much larger clonotype is one base distant, so this may be a read error. CDR3 sequence (DNA): TGCAGCGTTGTCCGGTGGACCGGGGAGCCGTTTTTT. Its protein product is CSVVRWTGEPFF. This chain links TRBV29-1 with TRBJ2-2, with D possibly matching TRBD2 (5 bases). Germline V gene data show CDR1 as SQVTM and CDR2 as ANQGSEA. CDR3 size: 12 residues.

The CDR3 loop is CASATQGRVFAKNIQYF. In DNA form, the CDR3 reads TGTGCCAGCGCCACCCAGGGGCGCGTGTTCGCCAAAAACATTCAGTACTTC. The chain recombines TRBV12-3 or TRBV12-4 with TRBJ2-4, with D perhaps TRBD1 (6 bases). V was cut by 8 bases and J by 1 base, with 21 bases left in between. This CDR3 has 17 residues.

This clonotype was recorded a few times. The chain combines TRBV7-2 with TRBJ1-1; 7 bases match TRBD1. The V gene's germline CDR1 is SGHTA and CDR2 FQGNSA. This CDR3 is 15 amino acids long. V lost 11 bases to trimming and J lost 0 bases; unmatched junction nucleotides: 12. The CDR3 DNA reads TGTGCCGAAGGGGGACAGTCGTTTATGAACACTGAAGCTTTCTTT. The encoded protein is CAEGGQSFMNTEAFF. The full variable domain, its missing parts supplied by reference TRBV7-2 and TRBJ1-1, is GAGVSQSPSNKVTEKGKDVELRCDPISGHTALYWYRQSLGQGLEFLIYFQGNSAPDKSGLPSDRFSAERTGGSVSTLTIQRTQQEDSAVYLCAEGGQSFMNTEAFFGQGTRLTVV.

On this clonotype: One base away lies a much larger clone, so this may be a sequencing read error. The gene calls are TRBV28 and TRBJ2-1, with a weak D call TRBD2 (6 bases). The CDR3 is 12 residues long. Deletions cut 3 bases from V and 9 bases from J, with 9 bases between. The germline CDR1 and CDR2 sequences are MDHEN and SYDVKM. CDR3 sequence reads: CASSFLGGEQFF. CDR3 coding DNA: TGTGCCAGCAGTTTTTTGGGGGGTGAGCAGTTCTTC.